This T cell receptor (beta chain) originates from a study of CD8 T cells in ankylosing spondylitis. This clonotype was counted many times. Its antigen is unidentified. Study-level results: From matched ankylosing spondylitis synovial fluid, disease-linked clones were reportedly recovered at significantly enriched levels. Seven to nine highly homologous variants made up a TCR beta motif that seemed to typify ankylosing spondylitis blood.

For TCR beta, libraries came from quantitative 5'-RACE with molecular barcodes. Using its own MiXCR run on the 5' RACE reads, TCRdb lists one record per CDR3 protein. The sample contains 450,000 to 550,000 distinct CDR3 sequences, roughly 5.2% of which appear only once. Losses at the gene ends were 3 bases for V and 7 bases for J; bases not matched to a gene: 5. The CDR3 contains 13 residues. V gene TRBV12-3 or TRBV12-4 combines with J gene TRBJ1-1; 7 bases match TRBD1. This TCR derives from a male donor with ankylosing spondylitis. The sequenced material came from blood, either unsorted or a sorted T cell fraction (not recorded which). In DNA, the CDR3 is TGTGCCAGCAGTTTCCGACAGGGTAATGAAGCTTTCTTT. This gives the protein CASSFRQGNEAFF.